This is a list of T cell receptor beta chains from one sample in a study of blood T cells in healthy people across ages. TCRdb reprocessed the 5' RACE reads via MiXCR and lists one record per CDR3 protein. This table holds some 1,500,000 distinct CDR3 sequences, under 55% found once. The sequencing input was blood. The origin of the receptors is a woman aged 18-35 years in good health. CDR3s leave out the opening cysteine and the closing phenylalanine or tryptophan. The order of the fields is V gene, CDR3 protein.

v_gene: TRBV27
CDR3aa: ASSLLSSNYGYT

v_gene: TRBV12-3/TRBV12-4
CDR3aa: ASSLAGDANEQY

v_gene: TRBV19
CDR3aa: ASTAGLGQPQH

v_gene: TRBV9
CDR3aa: ASSLLAAISYNEQY

v_gene: TRBV12-3/TRBV12-4
CDR3aa: ASSASGIGYT

v_gene: TRBV7-2
CDR3aa: ASSPTSGRDEQY

v_gene: TRBV15
CDR3aa: ATSRDDRGNGYT

v_gene: TRBV20-1
CDR3aa: SAMGLGNGEQY

v_gene: TRBV25-1
CDR3aa: ASSEARGCRTEAF

v_gene: TRBV27
CDR3aa: ASSLSPSGTYNEQY

v_gene: TRBV7-8
CDR3aa: ASRAGTSNEKY

v_gene: TRBV7-2
CDR3aa: ASNLGWRNTEAF

v_gene: TRBV14
CDR3aa: ASSQVLAGDDTGELF

v_gene: TRBV6-2/TRBV6-3
CDR3aa: ASSYDSGIEIGELF

v_gene: TRBV7-2
CDR3aa: ASSLVGGIGETQY

v_gene: TRBV20-1
CDR3aa: SARGGLAGGLSTDTQY

v_gene: TRBV28
CDR3aa: ASSDLGQGAADTQY